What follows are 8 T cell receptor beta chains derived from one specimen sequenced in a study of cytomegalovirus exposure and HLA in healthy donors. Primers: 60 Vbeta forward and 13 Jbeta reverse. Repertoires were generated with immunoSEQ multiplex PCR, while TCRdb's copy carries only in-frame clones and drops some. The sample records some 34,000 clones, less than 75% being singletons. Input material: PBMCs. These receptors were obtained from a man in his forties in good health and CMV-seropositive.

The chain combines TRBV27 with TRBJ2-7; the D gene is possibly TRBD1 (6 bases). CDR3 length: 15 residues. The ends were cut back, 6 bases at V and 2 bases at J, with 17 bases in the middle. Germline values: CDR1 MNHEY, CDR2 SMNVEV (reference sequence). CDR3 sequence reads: CASSPGNRVAYEQYF. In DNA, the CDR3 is TGTGCCAGCAGCCCCGGGAACAGGGTCGCCTACGAGCAGTACTTC.

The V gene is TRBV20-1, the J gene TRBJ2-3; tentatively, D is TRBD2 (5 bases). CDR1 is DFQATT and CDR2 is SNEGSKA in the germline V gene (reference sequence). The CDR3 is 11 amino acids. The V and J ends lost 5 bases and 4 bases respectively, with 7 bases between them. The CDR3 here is CSASEADTQYF. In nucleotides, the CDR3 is TGCAGTGCTTCGGAGGCAGATACGCAGTATTTT.

The CDR3 bases are TGCGCCAGCAGCTTGGGTAGGTCGGGGAATAATTCACCCCTCCACTTT. Protein sequence: CASSLGRSGNNSPLHF. J is TRBJ1-6 and V is TRBV5-1; D not certain. The V and J ends lost 0 bases and 5 bases respectively, with 12 bases between them. The CDR3 has 16 residues. Germline assignment: CDR1 SGHRS and CDR2 YFSETQ.

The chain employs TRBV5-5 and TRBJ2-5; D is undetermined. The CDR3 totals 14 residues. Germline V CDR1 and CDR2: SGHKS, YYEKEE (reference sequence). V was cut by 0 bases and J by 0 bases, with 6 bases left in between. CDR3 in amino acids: CASSLDTYQETQYF. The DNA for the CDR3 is TGTGCCAGCAGCTTGGACACGTACCAAGAGACCCAGTACTTC.

CDR3 loop: CASSNGGRETQYF. CDR3 DNA: TGTGCCAGCAGTAACGGGGGGCGAGAGACCCAGTACTTC. This rearrangement joins TRBV6-5 to TRBJ2-5, with a possible D match to TRBD2 (7 bases). Germline CDR1 reads MNHEY; CDR2 reads SVGAGI. The CDR3 spans 13 residues. Trimming shortened V by 5 bases and J by 4 bases, and 11 bases separated the two germline ends.

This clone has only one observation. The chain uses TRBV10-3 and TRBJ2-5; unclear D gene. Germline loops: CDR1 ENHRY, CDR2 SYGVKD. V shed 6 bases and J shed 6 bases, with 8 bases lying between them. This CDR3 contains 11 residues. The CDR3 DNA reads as TGTGCCATCAGCCTGGGCCAGACCCAGTACTTC. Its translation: CAISLGQTQYF.

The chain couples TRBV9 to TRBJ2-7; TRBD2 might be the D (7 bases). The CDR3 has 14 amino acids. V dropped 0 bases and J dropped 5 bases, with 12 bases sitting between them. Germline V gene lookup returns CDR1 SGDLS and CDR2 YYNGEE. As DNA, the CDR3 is TGTGCCAGCAGCGTAGGGGGGGGGCCCCACGAGCAGTACTTC. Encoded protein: CASSVGGGPHEQYF.

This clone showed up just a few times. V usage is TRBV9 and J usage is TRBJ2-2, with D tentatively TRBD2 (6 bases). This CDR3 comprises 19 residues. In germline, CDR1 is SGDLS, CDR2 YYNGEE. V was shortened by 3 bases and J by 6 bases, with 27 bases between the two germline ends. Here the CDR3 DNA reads TGTGCCAGCAGCGCCTGGGGACTGCCAATTACGAGTAATTCCGGGGAGCTGTTTTTT. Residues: CASSAWGLPITSNSGELFF.